Listed here is a single T cell receptor (beta chain). Libraries were prepared by immunoSEQ multiplex PCR; TCRdb keeps only in-frame clonotypes and omits some of them. The sample records 150,000 to 200,000 clones, roughly 88% being singletons. The sample belongs to a study of blood T cell repertoires in COVID-19. V was cut by 3 bases and J by 3 bases, with 11 bases left in between. The CDR3 extends over 14 amino acids. CDR1 and CDR2 (germline): MNHEY, SMNVEV (reference sequence). The clonotype originates from a woman aged 18-29 years who had recovered from COVID-19. The sequenced material came from PBMCs or T cells enriched from blood (not recorded which). V and J are TRBV27 and TRBJ1-1; D is unclear. The CDR3 DNA reads TGTGCCAGCAGTTTTCGGGGTAAGGACACTGAAGCTTTCTTT. This encodes CASSFRGKDTEAFF.